The entry below describes one T cell receptor beta chain. Produced via immunoSEQ multiplex PCR; TCRdb's table is partial and in-frame only. Of about 300,000 clones listed, 80% to 90% are singletons. These data belong to a study of blood T cell repertoires in COVID-19. Germline loops: CDR1 SGDLS, CDR2 YYNGEE. Trimming cost V 1 base and J 0 bases, with 10 bases left between them. The CDR3 is made up of 15 amino acids. V is TRBV9 and J is TRBJ1-1; the D gene is possibly TRBD1 (6 bases). The clonotype was recovered from a young man who had recovered from COVID-19. The sequenced sample was peripheral blood. The CDR3 spells CASSVKDRMNTEAFF. CDR3 nucleotide sequence: TGTGCCAGCAGCGTAAAGGACAGAATGAACACTGAAGCTTTCTTT.